The next 7 T cell receptor beta chains were all read from a single sample in a study of blood T cell repertoires in COVID-19. Generated by immunoSEQ multiplex PCR, the TCRdb table keeps only in-frame clones and is missing some. Of about 280,000 clones listed, 90% were seen once; the top ten hold 1.7%. Sequences were obtained from PBMCs or T cells enriched from blood (not recorded which). The source of these receptors is a young woman with acute COVID-19.

This clone was seen more than once but under ten times. This chain uses TRBV20-1 with TRBJ2-1, with 11 bases that match TRBD2. Germline CDR1 is DFQATT and CDR2 is SNEGSKA (reference sequence). The length of the CDR3 is 11 residues. As DNA, the CDR3 is TGCAATTTTGGGACTAGCGGTGAGCAGTTCTTC. Encoded protein: CNFGTSGEQFF.

This clone was observed a single time. The chain carries TRBV5-5 and TRBJ1-3; 8 bases line up with TRBD1. CDR1 is SGHKS, CDR2 YYEKEE, per germline (reference sequence). V shed 1 base, J shed 3 bases, and the junction held 3 bases outside the gene matches. This CDR3 contains 15 residues. The CDR3 DNA reads TGTGCCAGCAGCTTGAAGACAGGGGATGGAAACACCATATATTTT. Protein: CASSLKTGDGNTIYF.

The chain links TRBV9 to TRBJ2-5; D uncertain. Trimming left V 0 bases short and J 2 bases short, with 11 bases between. There are 15 residues in the CDR3. Germline V gene lookup returns CDR1 SGDLS and CDR2 YYNGEE. This CDR3 is CASSVDPGRQETQYF. The CDR3 DNA sequence: TGTGCCAGCAGCGTAGACCCAGGCCGACAAGAGACCCAGTACTTC. Filled out from reference TRBV9 and TRBJ2-5, the complete variable domain reads DSGVTQTPKHLITATGQRVTLRCSPRSGDLSVYWYQQSLDQGLQFLIQYYNGEERAKGNILERFSAQQFPDLHSELNLSSLELGDSALYFCASSVDPGRQETQYFGPGTRLLVL.

The chain has TRBV21-1 and TRBJ2-4; the DNA was not compared with TRBD1, the D call given in the table. TRBV21-1 is a pseudogene. The CDR3 consists of 15 residues. Written as DNA, the CDR3 is TGTGCCAGCAGCAAAGCGCTCGAATGGGCGAGGGGGCAGTACTTC. Protein product: CASSKALEWARGQYF.

J is TRBJ2-1 and V is TRBV4-1; 8 bases line up with TRBD2. V lost 3 bases to trimming and J lost 3 bases; unmatched junction nucleotides: 7. CDR1 and CDR2 from the germline V gene are MGHRA and YSYEKL. CDR3 size: 16 residues. DNA of the CDR3: TGCGCCAGCAGCCAGGACAGCGGGAGAGTCTACAATGAGCAGTTCTTC. Its protein is CASSQDSGRVYNEQFF.

This chain uses TRBV10-2 with TRBJ1-6, with 8 positions matching TRBD1. The J segment lost 11 bases and the V segment lost 2 bases, leaving 5 bases of the junction unmatched. Germline-derived CDR1 and CDR2 are WSHSY and SAAADI. This CDR3 has 14 amino acids. CDR3: CASSETGGRAPLHF. As DNA, the CDR3 is TGCGCCAGCAGTGAGACAGGGGGTCGGGCACCCCTCCACTTT.

CDR3 nucleotide sequence: TGTGCCAGCAGCTTAGACCAGTACGGGGGGATCTACGAGCAGTACTTC. Its protein is CASSLDQYGGIYEQYF. V and J are TRBV7-9 and TRBJ2-7; 7 bases align to TRBD2. The CDR3 runs to 16 residues. Per the germline V gene, CDR1 is SEHNR and CDR2 is FQNEAQ (reference sequence). Germline trimming cut 1 base from V and 3 bases from J; bases unmatched to any gene: 9.